This T cell receptor (beta chain) derives from a study of shared clonotypes between healthy human individuals. Study details: Per donor, CD8 memory used one plate, CD8 naive used two, CD4 memory used three and CD4 naive used three.

Profiling relied on immunoSEQ multiplex PCR, and the TCRdb table lists in-frame clones only, not all of them. The data show 2 million to 3 million clones, 93% seen once. Donors included only healthy HIV-negative adults lacking recent acute infections or vaccinations. This receptor was identified in a man aged 18-30 years in good health. Some clones in this sample may be carry-over from other donors' samples. The sequenced sample was naive CD4+ T cells from PBMCs. Subset indicated: CD45RA+ positively selected.

CDR3 in amino acids: CASSSTGRYNYGYTF. CDR3 nucleotides: TGTGCCAGCAGTTCCACAGGGAGATATAACTATGGCTACACCTTC. This chain links TRBV28 with TRBJ1-2; perhaps TRBD1 as D (6 bases). The CDR3 covers 15 residues. V lost 4 bases and J 1 base, leaving 13 bases between the germline ends. Germline lookup yields CDR1 MDHEN and CDR2 SYDVKM.